This TCR beta chain comes out of a study of cytomegalovirus exposure and HLA in healthy donors. In regard to this clone: The antigen is unknown.

The study, taken as a whole, reports: Investigators reported 150 to 200 TCR beta chains as tied to cytomegalovirus. One later analysis, an examination of the 90 to 150 validation repertoires, found that first-cohort TCR clusters tended to co-occur in them. The study found most TCR sequences rare, yet found some public TCRs in many donors. Published work reported that the classifier diagnosed cytomegalovirus status with high specificity and sensitivity.

This CDR3 has 16 amino acids. The V segment lost 6 bases and the J segment 4 bases; nucleotides outside the gene matches: 12. From germline, CDR1 is PRHDT and CDR2 FYEKMQ (reference sequence). TCRdb keeps only in-frame clones here, not all; method: immunoSEQ multiplex PCR. The table records 100,000 to 130,000 clones, 70% to 85% of them present only once. Sequencing was performed on PBMCs. The V and J genes are TRBV13 and TRBJ2-3; 8 nucleotides match TRBD2. This TCR was sampled from a woman aged 18-29 years in good health and CMV-seronegative. DNA of the CDR3: TGTGCCAGCAGAACAGCGGGACTAGTTACCGCAGATACGCAGTATTTT. Protein: CASRTAGLVTADTQYF.